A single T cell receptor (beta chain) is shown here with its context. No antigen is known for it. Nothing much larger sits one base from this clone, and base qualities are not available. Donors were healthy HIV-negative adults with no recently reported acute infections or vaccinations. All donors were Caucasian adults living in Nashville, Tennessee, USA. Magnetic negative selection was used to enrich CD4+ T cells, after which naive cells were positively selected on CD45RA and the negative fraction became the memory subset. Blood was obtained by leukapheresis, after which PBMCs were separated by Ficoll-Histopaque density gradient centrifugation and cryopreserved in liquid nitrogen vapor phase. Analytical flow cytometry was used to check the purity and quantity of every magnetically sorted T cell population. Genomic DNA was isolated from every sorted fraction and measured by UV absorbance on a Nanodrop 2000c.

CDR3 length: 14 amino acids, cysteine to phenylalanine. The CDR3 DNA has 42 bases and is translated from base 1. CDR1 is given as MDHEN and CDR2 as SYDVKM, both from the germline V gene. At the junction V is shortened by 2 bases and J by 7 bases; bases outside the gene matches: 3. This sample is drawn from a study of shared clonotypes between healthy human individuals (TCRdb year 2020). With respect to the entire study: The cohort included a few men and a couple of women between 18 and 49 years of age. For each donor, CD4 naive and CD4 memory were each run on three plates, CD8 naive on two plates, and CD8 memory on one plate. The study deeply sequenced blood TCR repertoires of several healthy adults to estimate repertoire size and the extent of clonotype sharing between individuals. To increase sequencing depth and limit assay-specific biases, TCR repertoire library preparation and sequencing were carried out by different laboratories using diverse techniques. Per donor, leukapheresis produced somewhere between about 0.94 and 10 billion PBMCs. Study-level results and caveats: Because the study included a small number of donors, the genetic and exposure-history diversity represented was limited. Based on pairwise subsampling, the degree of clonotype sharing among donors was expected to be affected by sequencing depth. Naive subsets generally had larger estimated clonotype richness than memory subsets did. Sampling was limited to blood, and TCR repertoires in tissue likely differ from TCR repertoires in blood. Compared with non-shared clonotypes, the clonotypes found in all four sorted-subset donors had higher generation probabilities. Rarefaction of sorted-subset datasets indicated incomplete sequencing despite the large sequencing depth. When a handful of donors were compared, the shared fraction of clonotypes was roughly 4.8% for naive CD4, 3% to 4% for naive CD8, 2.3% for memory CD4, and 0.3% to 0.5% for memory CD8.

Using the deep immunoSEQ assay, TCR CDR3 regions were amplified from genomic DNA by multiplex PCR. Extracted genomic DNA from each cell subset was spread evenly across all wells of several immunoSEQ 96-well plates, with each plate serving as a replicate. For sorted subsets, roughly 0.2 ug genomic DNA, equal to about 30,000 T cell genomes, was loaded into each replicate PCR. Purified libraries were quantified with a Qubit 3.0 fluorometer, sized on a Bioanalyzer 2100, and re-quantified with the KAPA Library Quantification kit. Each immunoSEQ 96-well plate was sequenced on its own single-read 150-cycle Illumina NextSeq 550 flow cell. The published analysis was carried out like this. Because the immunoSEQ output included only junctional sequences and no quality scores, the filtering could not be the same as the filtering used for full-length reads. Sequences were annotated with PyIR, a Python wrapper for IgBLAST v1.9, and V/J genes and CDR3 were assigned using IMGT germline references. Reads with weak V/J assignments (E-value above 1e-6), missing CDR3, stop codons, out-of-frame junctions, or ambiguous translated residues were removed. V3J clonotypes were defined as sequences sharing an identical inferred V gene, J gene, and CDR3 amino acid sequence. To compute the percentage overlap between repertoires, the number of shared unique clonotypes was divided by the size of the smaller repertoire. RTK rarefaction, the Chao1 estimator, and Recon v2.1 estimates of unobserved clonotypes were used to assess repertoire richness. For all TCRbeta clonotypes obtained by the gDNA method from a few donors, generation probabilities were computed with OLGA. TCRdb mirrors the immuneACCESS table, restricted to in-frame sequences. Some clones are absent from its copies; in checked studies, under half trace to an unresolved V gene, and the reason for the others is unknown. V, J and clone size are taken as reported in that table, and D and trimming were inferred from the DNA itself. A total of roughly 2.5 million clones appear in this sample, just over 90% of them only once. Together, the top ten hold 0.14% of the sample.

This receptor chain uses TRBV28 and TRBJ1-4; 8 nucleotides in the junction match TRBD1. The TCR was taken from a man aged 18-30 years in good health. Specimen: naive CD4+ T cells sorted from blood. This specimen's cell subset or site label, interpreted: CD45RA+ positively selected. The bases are TGTGCCAGCAGTTTACAGGGGGCAGCTGAAAAACTGTTTTTT. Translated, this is CASSLQGAAEKLFF.